The clone carrying this T cell receptor beta chain was recorded only once. Its antigen is as yet unknown. The germline V gene has CDR1 LNHDA and CDR2 SQIVND (reference sequence). This CDR3 has 18 residues. V shed 3 bases, J shed 8 bases, and the junction held 16 bases outside the gene matches. This record comes from a study of cytomegalovirus exposure and HLA in healthy donors. With 60 Vbeta and 13 Jbeta primers, the PCR was carried out. Assay: immunoSEQ multiplex PCR; the TCRdb copy retains only in-frame clones and omits some. The table records about 200,000 clones, 79% of them present only once. Study-wide results and limits: Later, an analysis showed that TCR beta chains associated with HLA were more clonally expanded than others that were equally common.

The sample consisted of PBMCs. The clonotype originates from a girl aged 5-17 years in good health and CMV-seropositive. This chain joins TRBV19 and TRBJ1-1; 12 bases line up with TRBD1. The CDR3 region is CASSIGTGGAKALGEAFF. The CDR3, as DNA: TGTGCCAGTAGTATCGGGACAGGGGGCGCGAAGGCCCTGGGGGAAGCTTTCTTT.